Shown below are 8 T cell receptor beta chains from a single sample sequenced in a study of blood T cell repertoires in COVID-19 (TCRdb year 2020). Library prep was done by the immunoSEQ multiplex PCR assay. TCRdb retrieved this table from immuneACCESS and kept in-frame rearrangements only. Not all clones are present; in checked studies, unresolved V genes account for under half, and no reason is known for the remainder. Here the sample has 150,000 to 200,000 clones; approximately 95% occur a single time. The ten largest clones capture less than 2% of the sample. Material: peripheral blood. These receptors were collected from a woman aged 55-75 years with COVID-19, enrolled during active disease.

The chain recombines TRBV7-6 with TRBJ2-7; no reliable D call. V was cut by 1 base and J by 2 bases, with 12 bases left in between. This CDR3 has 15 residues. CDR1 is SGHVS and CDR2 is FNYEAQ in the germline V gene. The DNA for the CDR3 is TGTGCCAGCAGCTTAGATAGTTACAGTCCCTACGAGCAGTACTTC. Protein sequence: CASSLDSYSPYEQYF.

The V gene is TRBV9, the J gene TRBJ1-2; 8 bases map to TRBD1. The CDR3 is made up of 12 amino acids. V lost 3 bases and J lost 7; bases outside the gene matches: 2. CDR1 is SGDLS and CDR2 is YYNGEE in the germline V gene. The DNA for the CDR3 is TGTGCCAGCAGCGGCGGACAGGGTGGCTACACCTTC. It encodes CASSGGQGGYTF.

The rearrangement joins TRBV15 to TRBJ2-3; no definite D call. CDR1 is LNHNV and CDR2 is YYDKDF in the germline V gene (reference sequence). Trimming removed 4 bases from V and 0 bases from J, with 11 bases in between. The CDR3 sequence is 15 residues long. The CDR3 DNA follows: TGTGCCACCAGCAAAGACTTGACTAGCACAGATACGCAGTATTTT. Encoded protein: CATSKDLTSTDTQYF.

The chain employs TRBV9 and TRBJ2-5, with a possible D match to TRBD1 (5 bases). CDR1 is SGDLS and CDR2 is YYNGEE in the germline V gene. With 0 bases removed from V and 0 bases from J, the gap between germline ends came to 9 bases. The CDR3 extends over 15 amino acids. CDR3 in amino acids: CASSVVGADQETQYF. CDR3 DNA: TGTGCCAGCAGCGTAGTTGGGGCGGACCAAGAGACCCAGTACTTC.

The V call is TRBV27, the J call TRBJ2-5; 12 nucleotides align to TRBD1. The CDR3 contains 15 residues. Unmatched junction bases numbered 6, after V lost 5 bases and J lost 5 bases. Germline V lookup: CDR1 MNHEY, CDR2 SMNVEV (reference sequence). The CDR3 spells CASSPGTGGLETQYF. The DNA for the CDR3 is TGTGCCAGCAGTCCCGGGACAGGGGGCCTGGAGACCCAGTACTTC.

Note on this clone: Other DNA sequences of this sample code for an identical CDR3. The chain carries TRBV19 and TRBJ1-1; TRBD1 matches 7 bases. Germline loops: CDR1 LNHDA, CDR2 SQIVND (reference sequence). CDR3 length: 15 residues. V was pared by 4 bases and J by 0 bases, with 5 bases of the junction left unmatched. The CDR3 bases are TGTGCCAGTAGTACAGGGGGGACAATGAACACTGAAGCTTTCTTT. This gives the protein CASSTGGTMNTEAFF.

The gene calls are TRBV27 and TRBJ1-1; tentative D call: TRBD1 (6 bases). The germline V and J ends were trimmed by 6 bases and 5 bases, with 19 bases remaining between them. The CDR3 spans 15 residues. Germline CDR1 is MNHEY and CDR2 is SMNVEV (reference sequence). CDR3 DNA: TGTGCCAGCAGAAGGACAGTCTCCCGAGGGACTGAAGCTTTCTTT. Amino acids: CASRRTVSRGTEAFF.

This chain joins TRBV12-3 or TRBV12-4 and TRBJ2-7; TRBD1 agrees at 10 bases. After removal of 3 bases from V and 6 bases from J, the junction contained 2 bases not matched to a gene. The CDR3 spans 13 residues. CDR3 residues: CASSLDRGIEQYF. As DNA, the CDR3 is TGTGCCAGCAGTTTGGACAGGGGGATCGAGCAGTACTTC.